One sample yielded the 23 T cell receptor beta chains listed below, sequenced in a study of T cell changes during pregnancy in multiple sclerosis. Profiling relied on immunoSEQ multiplex PCR, and the TCRdb table lists in-frame clones only, not all of them. The sample lists just under 85,000 clones, 90% to 95% occurring once. Sequencing was performed on peripheral blood, taken in the first trimester of pregnancy. Source of these receptors: a female donor with multiple sclerosis, enrolled in a pregnancy study.

The gene calls are TRBV5-8 and TRBJ1-2; no clear D gene. CDR3 length: 15 residues. Germline V gene sequence: CDR1 SGHTS, CDR2 YDEGEE. V lost 0 bases to trimming and J lost 4 bases, with 13 bases between them. The CDR3 sequence is CASSLGFVGTYGYTF. CDR3 nucleotide sequence: TGTGCCAGCAGCTTGGGTTTTGTGGGCACCTATGGCTACACCTTC.

The V and J genes are TRBV4-3 and TRBJ1-2, with D possibly TRBD1 on 5 matching bases. The CDR3 contains 16 residues. CDR1 and CDR2 (germline): LGHNA, YSLEER. Trimming pared 0 bases from V and 8 bases from J, leaving 19 bases between. The CDR3 DNA reads TGCGCCAGCAGCCAAGATCGGGCAGGGAGGGGAAACGGCTACACCTTC. Protein: CASSQDRAGRGNGYTF.

This chain uses TRBV30 with TRBJ2-3, with 8 positions matching TRBD2. The CDR3 runs to 14 residues. V lost 5 bases, J lost 1 base, and 5 bases stayed unmatched. CDR1 is GTSNPN and CDR2 is SVGIG in the germline V gene (reference sequence). The chain's CDR3 is CAWEGLGRTDTQYF. DNA of the CDR3: TGTGCCTGGGAGGGACTAGGTCGCACAGATACGCAGTATTTT.

The chain couples TRBV5-1 to TRBJ1-4; 7 nucleotides match TRBD1. V lost 5 bases, J lost 0 bases, and 13 bases stayed unmatched. The CDR3 extends over 18 amino acids. Germline V CDR1 and CDR2: SGHRS, YFSETQ. This chain's CDR3 is CASRPGTVHSATNEKLFF. Here the CDR3 DNA reads TGCGCCAGCAGACCAGGGACAGTTCATTCGGCAACTAATGAAAAACTGTTTTTT.

V usage is TRBV5-5 and J usage is TRBJ2-5; a possible D gene is TRBD2 (5 bases). Deletions cut 2 bases from V and 3 bases from J, with 17 bases between. This CDR3 is built from 16 residues. Germline CDR1 and CDR2: SGHKS and YYEKEE (reference sequence). Here the CDR3 DNA reads TGTGCCAGCAGCTTTATCGCGGGCCTCTTGAAAGAGACCCAGTACTTC. The encoded protein is CASSFIAGLLKETQYF.

A single count supports this clone. The J gene is TRBJ2-7, the V gene TRBV5-1; TRBD1 matches 11 bases. Germline values: CDR1 SGHRS, CDR2 YFSETQ. Germline trimming cut 4 bases from V and 5 bases from J; bases unmatched to any gene: 8. The CDR3 runs 15 residues. The CDR3 here is CASSVGTGGSDEQYF. DNA of the CDR3: TGCGCCAGCAGCGTCGGGACAGGGGGATCCGACGAGCAGTACTTC.

This chain uses TRBV5-1 with TRBJ1-1; perhaps TRBD1 as D (6 bases). The CDR3 runs 16 residues. Germline values: CDR1 SGHRS, CDR2 YFSETQ. Trimming removed 4 bases from V and 0 bases from J, with 16 bases in between. Here the CDR3 DNA reads TGCGCCAGCAGCCCACAGGGCAGCGGGGTGAACACTGAAGCTTTCTTT. Translated: CASSPQGSGVNTEAFF.

The CDR3 coding sequence is TGTGCCAGCAGTGCCCGGGGCTCCTACGAGCAGTACTTC. Translating gives CASSARGSYEQYF. The V gene is TRBV2, the J gene TRBJ2-7, with D maybe TRBD2 (5 bases). V dropped 4 bases and J dropped 0 bases, with 7 bases sitting between them. This CDR3 region has 13 residues. Germline-derived CDR1 and CDR2 are SNHLY and FYNNEI.

The CDR3 DNA sequence: TGTGCCAGCAAACCGAAAGGGGTAGGGGCGCAGGGGGCCAACGTCCTGACTTTC. This translates into CASKPKGVGAQGANVLTF. The V gene is TRBV5-5, the J gene TRBJ2-6, with D perhaps TRBD1 (5 bases). The CDR3 contains 18 residues. V was pared by 6 bases and J by 4 bases, with 23 bases between. Germline V gene lookup returns CDR1 SGHKS and CDR2 YYEKEE (reference sequence).

The chain recombines TRBV25-1 with TRBJ1-2; possibly TRBD1 for D (5 bases). The germline CDR1 and CDR2 sequences are MGHDK and SYGVNS. V was clipped by 7 bases and J by 6 bases, with 18 bases between them. The CDR3 extends over 14 amino acids. CDR3: CASTLGGLKDGYTF. The DNA for the CDR3 is TGTGCCAGCACGCTCGGGGGGTTGAAAGATGGCTACACCTTC.

The chain carries TRBV4-2 and TRBJ2-5; 9 bases match TRBD2. V trimming: 3 bases; J trimming: 5 bases; junction bases outside the gene matches: 10. CDR3 length: 16 residues. Germline CDR1 is LGHNA and CDR2 is YNFKEQ. The CDR3 sequence is CASSQLEGGGAETQYF. DNA of the CDR3: TGTGCCAGCAGCCAGCTTGAGGGCGGGGGGGCGGAGACCCAGTACTTC.

The chain joins TRBV9 to TRBJ1-1; D ambiguous. V gave up 1 base and J gave up 0 bases, with 4 bases separating them. Germline CDR1 reads SGDLS; CDR2 reads YYNGEE. This CDR3 has 13 residues. The CDR3 DNA sequence: TGTGCCAGCAGCGTACGCGTGAACACTGAAGCTTTCTTT. It translates to CASSVRVNTEAFF.

The chain links TRBV2 to TRBJ1-1, with D perhaps TRBD1 (5 bases). With 4 bases removed from V and 0 bases from J, the gap between germline ends came to 6 bases. The CDR3 has 13 amino acids. Germline loops: CDR1 SNHLY, CDR2 FYNNEI. The CDR3, as DNA: TGTGCCAGCAGTGGACAGATGAACACTGAAGCTTTCTTT. Translating gives CASSGQMNTEAFF.

This chain uses TRBV7-6 with TRBJ2-5, with 7 bases aligning to TRBD2. Germline V gene data show CDR1 as SGHVS and CDR2 as FNYEAQ. V lost 1 base, J lost 2 bases, and 4 bases stayed unmatched. This CDR3 is 15 amino acids long. The CDR3 protein is CASSLGLADQETQYF. The CDR3 DNA follows: TGTGCCAGCAGCTTAGGGCTAGCGGATCAAGAGACCCAGTACTTC.

CDR3 sequence: CASSLGREETQYF. The DNA of the CDR3 is TGTGCCAGCAGTTTGGGGCGAGAAGAGACCCAGTACTTC. The chain has TRBV28 and TRBJ2-5; tentatively, D is TRBD1 (5 bases). Trimming removed 3 bases from V and 3 bases from J, with 8 bases in between. The CDR3 length is 13 residues. Germline values: CDR1 MDHEN, CDR2 SYDVKM.

The chain carries TRBV6-1 and TRBJ2-7; possible D gene TRBD1, 7 bases. The CDR3 spans 14 residues. Germline V gene sequence: CDR1 MNHNS, CDR2 SASEGT. V lost 2 bases, J lost 0 bases, and 8 bases lay in between. As DNA, the CDR3 is TGTGCCAGCAGTGAACAGGGGGGCTCCTACGAGCAGTACTTC. Its translation: CASSEQGGSYEQYF.

Concerning this clone: Mismatch with germline at one junction end may stem from a read error. The V gene is TRBV2, the J gene TRBJ1-2, with D possibly matching TRBD1 (5 bases). Germline-derived CDR1 and CDR2 are SNHLY and FYNNEI. This CDR3 spans 14 amino acids. For the CDR3, the DNA is TGTGCCAGCAGCGAAGGGGCAGGGTTCTATGGCTACACCTTC. Its translation is CASSEGAGFYGYTF.

The gene calls are TRBV27 and TRBJ2-7; 9 bases agree with TRBD2. With 8 bases clipped from V and 2 bases from J, the junction kept 7 bases outside the gene matches. The CDR3 consists of 14 residues. Germline-derived CDR1 and CDR2 are MNHEY and SMNVEV (reference sequence). The CDR3 loop is CASGLGGRAYEQYF. The CDR3 DNA is TGTGCCAGCGGCCTGGGCGGGAGGGCCTACGAGCAGTACTTC.

The V gene is TRBV6-6, the J gene TRBJ1-4; D uncertain. This CDR3 comprises 14 residues. The V end was cut by 6 bases, the J end by 8 bases, with 16 bases between. Germline V CDR1 and CDR2: MNHNY, SVGAGI (reference sequence). CDR3 nucleotides: TGTGCCAGCAGCCGGGAACGGTTGGTAGAAAAACTGTTTTTT. Translating gives CASSRERLVEKLFF.

The rearrangement uses TRBV27 and TRBJ1-5, with 7 bases matching TRBD1. There are 15 residues in the CDR3. Germline V gene sequence: CDR1 MNHEY, CDR2 SMNVEV (reference sequence). Trimming removed 4 bases from V and 5 bases from J; junction bases left unmatched: 8. CDR3 coding DNA: TGTGCCAGCAGTTCCTACTATCAGGGGGATCAGCCCCAGCATTTT. It is translated as CASSSYYQGDQPQHF.

The CDR3 sequence: CASSGLTATSGLYEQYF. For the CDR3, the DNA is TGTGCCAGCAGTGGCCTGACCGCGACTAGCGGCCTCTACGAGCAGTACTTC. The rearrangement links TRBV2 to TRBJ2-7, with 9 bases matching TRBD2. The CDR3 extends over 17 amino acids. Germline CDR1 SNHLY, CDR2 FYNNEI. V lost 4 bases, J lost 3 bases, and 13 bases stayed unmatched.

The chain is built from TRBV11-3 and TRBJ2-3, with a tentative D call TRBD2 (5 bases). In germline, CDR1 is SGHNT, CDR2 YENEEA. This CDR3 is 15 amino acids long. Between the trimmed V and J ends, which lost 5 bases and 0 bases, there was a span of 12 bases. The CDR3 is CASSPRGPSTDTQYF. CDR3 sequence (DNA): TGTGCCAGCAGCCCTCGCGGGCCTAGCACAGATACGCAGTATTTT.

The V call is TRBV4-1, the J call TRBJ1-5, with D possibly matching TRBD1 (6 bases). Germline CDR1 MGHRA, CDR2 YSYEKL. There are 16 residues in the CDR3. Trimming shortened V by 0 bases and J by 3 bases, and 12 bases separated the two germline ends. The DNA of the CDR3 is TGCGCCAGCAGCCAAGAACCAGGGGCCCCCAATCAGCCCCAGCATTTT. As protein: CASSQEPGAPNQPQHF.